This TCR beta chain was sequenced for a study of blood T cell repertoires in COVID-19. Study at large: PBMCs, B-cell-depleted T cells, or T cells were the source of the cDNA or gDNA that made up the material.

Looked up from germline, CDR1 is SGDLS and CDR2 is YYNGEE. V was clipped by 6 bases and J by 4 bases; unmatched bases: 5. This CDR3 has 14 residues. The assay was immunoSEQ multiplex PCR, and TCRdb's table has in-frame clones only and misses some. The sample records around 130,000 clones, 86% being singletons. The chain links TRBV9 to TRBJ2-2, with 8 nucleotides matching TRBD2. Input material: PBMCs or T cells enriched from blood (not recorded which). The receptor was derived from a woman between 45 and 65 years old who had recovered from COVID-19. The CDR3, as DNA: TGTGCCAGCAACGGGGGGGCGGGCACCGGGGAGCTGTTTTTT. This translates into CASNGGAGTGELFF.